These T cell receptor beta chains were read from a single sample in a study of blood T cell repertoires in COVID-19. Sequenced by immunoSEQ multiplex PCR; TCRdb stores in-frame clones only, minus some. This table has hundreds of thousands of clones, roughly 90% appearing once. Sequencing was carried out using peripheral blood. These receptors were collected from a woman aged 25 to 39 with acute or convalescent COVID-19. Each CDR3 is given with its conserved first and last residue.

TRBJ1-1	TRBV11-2	CASSPPMYRRADTEAFF
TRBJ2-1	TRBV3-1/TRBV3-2	CASSQRQGLEQFF
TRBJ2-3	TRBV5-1	CASSPGPYSTDTQYF
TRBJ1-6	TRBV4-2	CASSQQGANNSPLHF
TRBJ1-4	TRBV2	CASSELRRGPNEKLFF
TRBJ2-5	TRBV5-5	CASSLDTLAGLRETQYF
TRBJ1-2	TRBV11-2	CASSLGPGVGYTF
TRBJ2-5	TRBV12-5	CASGYKYQETQYF
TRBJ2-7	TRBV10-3	CAISVNYGSYEQYF
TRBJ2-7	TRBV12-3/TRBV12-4	CASRKDSYEQYF
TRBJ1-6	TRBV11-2	CASSIDRGFSPLHF
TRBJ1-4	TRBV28	CASSTLGRGNEKLFF
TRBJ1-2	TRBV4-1	CASSQYDRDGYTF
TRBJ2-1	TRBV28	CASSLSGEQFF
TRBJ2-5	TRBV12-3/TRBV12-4	CASSLGQQETQYF
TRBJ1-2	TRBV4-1	CASSHSTATSYGYTF
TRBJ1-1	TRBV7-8	CASSLAAGNTEAFF
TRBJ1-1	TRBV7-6	CASSLLSGISTEAFF
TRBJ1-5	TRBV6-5	CASSRQTGMGQPQHF
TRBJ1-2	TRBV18	CASSPNPGTAIF
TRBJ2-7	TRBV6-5	CASRQGVEQYF
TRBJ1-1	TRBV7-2	CASSDIQGWTEAFF
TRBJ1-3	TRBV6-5	CASSYSPRASGNTIYF
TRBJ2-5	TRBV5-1	CASSLGPEETQYF
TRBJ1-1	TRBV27	CASKGATNTEAFF
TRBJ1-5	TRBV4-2	CASSQERGRSNQPQHF
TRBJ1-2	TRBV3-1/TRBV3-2	CASSPTGYAYTF
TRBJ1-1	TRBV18	CASIQTGGVWNTEAFF
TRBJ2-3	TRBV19	CASSIWASLAGGDTDTQYF
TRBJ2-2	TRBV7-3	CASSVSRGTGELFF
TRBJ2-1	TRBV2	CASSVNFHNEQFF
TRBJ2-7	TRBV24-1	CATGDSTHEQYF
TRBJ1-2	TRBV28	CASSPGQDGYGYTF
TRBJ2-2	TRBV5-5	CASSLALAGANTGELFF
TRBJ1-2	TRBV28	CASSPSGTGNGYTF
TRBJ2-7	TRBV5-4	CASSQLPTGSYEQYF
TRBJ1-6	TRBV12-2	CASRFLPGGYNSPLHF
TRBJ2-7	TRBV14	CASSQATAHRDPYEQYF
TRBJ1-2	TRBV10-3	CAISEGTGSKANYGYTF
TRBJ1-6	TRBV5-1	CASSLDLSSYNSPLHF
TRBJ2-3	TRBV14	CASSRAGASTDTQYF
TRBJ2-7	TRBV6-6	CASSPSYEQYF
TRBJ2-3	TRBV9	CASSPGQLTTTDTQYF
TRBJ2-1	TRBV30	CAWSRDYNEQFF
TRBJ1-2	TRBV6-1	CASSERGLYGYTF
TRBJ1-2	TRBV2	CASSEYGGYGYTF
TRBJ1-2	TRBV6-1	CASSELQGAYGYTF
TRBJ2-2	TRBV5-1	CASSPEPGQGSGELFF
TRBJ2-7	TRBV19	CASGGAAYGEQYF
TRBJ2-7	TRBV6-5	CASSYRQGGKDGEQYF
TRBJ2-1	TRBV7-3	CASSATGNEQFF
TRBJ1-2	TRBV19	CASRERGSEHGYTF
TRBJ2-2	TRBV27	CASSLTGFTGELFF
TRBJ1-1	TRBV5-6	CASSLADSFARGREAFF
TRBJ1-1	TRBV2	CASRTEPKQMNTEAFF
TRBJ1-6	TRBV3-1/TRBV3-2	CASSQEGSSYNSPLHF
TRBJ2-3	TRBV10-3	CAIEKGQGDNADTQYF
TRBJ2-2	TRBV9	CASSPGQSTGELFF
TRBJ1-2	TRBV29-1	CSVGQGAGYTF